The next 19 T cell receptor beta chains were all read from a single sample in a study of neurological immune-mediated disorders. MiXCR, applied by TCRdb to the 5' RACE reads, yields one record per CDR3 protein. Among some 120,000 distinct CDR3 sequences listed, about 3.2% were seen once. Sequencing was performed on PBMCs. The receptor source for this set is a woman aged 25 to 39 with multiple sclerosis.

This clonotype was found many times. Given a much more abundant clone one base away, this may be a read error. This chain uses TRBV5-1 with TRBJ2-2; TRBD1 agrees at 8 bases. V dropped 4 bases and J dropped 4; count of bases not matched to a gene: 3. The CDR3 contains 14 residues. CDR1 is SGHRS, CDR2 YFSETQ, per germline. CDR3 in amino acids: CASSQGTGTGELFF. CDR3 DNA sequence: TGCGCCAGCAGCCAGGGGACAGGCACCGGGGAGCTGTTTTTT. Using reference TRBV5-1 and TRBJ2-2 for the parts outside the CDR3, the full variable domain is KAGVTQTPRYLIKTRGQQVTLSCSPISGHRSVSWYQQTPGQGLQFLFEYFSETQRNKGNFPGRFSGRQFSNSRSEMNVSTLELGDSALYLCASSQGTGTGELFFGEGSRLTVL.

Concerning this clonotype: This may stem from a read error, because a much larger clone lies one nucleotide away. V and J are TRBV29-1 and TRBJ2-7; no clear D. CDR3 size: 13 residues. CDR1 SQVTM and CDR2 ANQGSEA come from the germline V gene. V lost 3 bases to trimming and J lost 7 bases, with 16 bases between them. This CDR3 is CSVDSLGRKEQYF. CDR3 sequence (DNA): TGCAGCGTTGACTCCCTCGGTAGGAAAGAGCAGTACTTC.

In this sample, this clonotype turned up many times. V and J are TRBV20-1 and TRBJ2-3; D is undetermined. The germline V and J ends were trimmed by 6 bases and 3 bases, with 25 bases remaining between them. From germline, CDR1 is DFQATT and CDR2 SNEGSKA (reference sequence). The CDR3 covers 17 residues. CDR3 coding DNA: TGCAGTGCCCCCCCCAGCGCGGTAGGATTTGGAACAGATACGCAGTATTTT. It yields the protein CSAPPSAVGFGTDTQYF.

In this sample, this clonotype turned up many times. The chain uses TRBV20-1 and TRBJ2-1; a possible D gene is TRBD1 (6 bases). V was trimmed by 6 bases and J by 8 bases, leaving 17 bases between them. The CDR3 contains 13 residues. Germline V gene sequence: CDR1 DFQATT, CDR2 SNEGSKA (reference sequence). CDR3 DNA sequence: TGCAGTGCCTACCCGCTTGGGGGCGATGAGCAGTTCTTC. It yields the protein CSAYPLGGDEQFF.

This clonotype was seen at least ten times. The rearrangement uses TRBV20-1 and TRBJ2-5; possibly TRBD1 or TRBD2 for D (7 bases each). Looked up from germline, CDR1 is DFQATT and CDR2 is SNEGSKA (reference sequence). The CDR3 is 17 amino acids. V was cut by 1 base and J by 0 bases, with 18 bases left in between. CDR3 bases: TGCAGTGCTAGAGGAGGTCAGGGGGGGACCAACCAAGAGACCCAGTACTTC. Translation gives CSARGGQGGTNQETQYF.

At least ten counts were recorded for this clonotype. The V gene is TRBV2, the J gene TRBJ2-1; 7 nucleotides match TRBD2. Germline lookup yields CDR1 SNHLY and CDR2 FYNNEI. The trim removed 1 base at V and 2 bases at J, leaving 5 bases unmatched. The CDR3 spans 16 residues. CDR3 DNA: TGTGCCAGCAGTGAAGAGGGGCTAGCGGCCTACAATGAGCAGTTCTTC. Its protein is CASSEEGLAAYNEQFF.

This clonotype has at least ten counts. V and J are TRBV5-6 and TRBJ2-3; a weak D match, TRBD2 (6 bases). Looked up from germline, CDR1 is SGHDT and CDR2 is YYEEEE. V was shortened by 0 bases and J by 2 bases, with 16 bases between the two germline ends. There are 17 residues in the CDR3. The CDR3 DNA reads as TGTGCCAGCAGCTTGGCCTGGGGCTGGGAGGCCACAGATACGCAGTATTTT. It specifies CASSLAWGWEATDTQYF.

This clonotype showed up many times. This sequence joins TRBV5-1 and TRBJ2-2, with TRBD1 matching over 9 bases. This CDR3 contains 17 residues. With V trimmed by 3 bases and J by 5 bases, 11 bases remained unmatched. Germline CDR1 SGHRS, CDR2 YFSETQ. The CDR3 protein is CASSWRTGVTRTGELFF. As DNA, the CDR3 is TGCGCCAGCAGCTGGAGGACAGGGGTTACCAGGACCGGGGAGCTGTTTTTT.

This clonotype has ten or more counts. The chain couples TRBV20-1 to TRBJ1-1, with D unclear. CDR3 length equals 12 residues. V was shortened by 2 bases and J by 6 bases, with 10 bases between the two germline ends. Germline V gene data show CDR1 as DFQATT and CDR2 as SNEGSKA (reference sequence). CDR3 sequence reads: CSARWGYPEAFF. In DNA, the CDR3 is TGCAGTGCTAGATGGGGATACCCTGAAGCTTTCTTT.

Ten or more counts support this clonotype. The gene calls are TRBV7-8 and TRBJ2-7; the match to TRBD1 covers 7 bases. CDR1 SGHVS and CDR2 FQNEAQ come from the germline V gene. After removal of 8 bases from V and 3 bases from J, the junction contained 7 bases not matched to a gene. This CDR3 spans 13 amino acids. The CDR3 spells CASAGTDVYEQYF. CDR3 coding DNA: TGTGCCAGCGCCGGGACAGATGTCTACGAGCAGTACTTC.

This clonotype was recorded many times. V gene TRBV21-1 combines with J gene TRBJ1-1; no check of the table's D call, TRBD1, against the DNA was made. TRBV21-1 is a listed pseudogene. The CDR3 contains 20 residues. CDR3 nucleotides: TGTGCCAGCAGCAAAAGAGACGACCCGGAGGACAGGGCGTTGAACACTGAAGCTTTCTTT. Its translation: CASSKRDDPEDRALNTEAFF.

This clonotype was seen ten or more times. The chain is built from TRBV15 and TRBJ2-4; D might be TRBD2 (5 bases). Between the trimmed V and J ends, which lost 0 bases and 7 bases, there was a span of 13 bases. Germline lookup yields CDR1 LNHNV and CDR2 YYDKDF (reference sequence). This CDR3 region has 15 residues. CDR3 coding DNA: TGTGCCACCAGCAGAGAGGGTAGCAGGAGGAACATTCAGTACTTC. As protein: CATSREGSRRNIQYF.

This clonotype was observed many times. This sequence joins TRBV12-3 or TRBV12-4 and TRBJ1-3; D remains unclear. The CDR3 sequence is 13 residues long. V dropped 5 bases and J dropped 0 bases, with 5 bases sitting between them. CDR3 coding DNA: TGTGCCAGCAGTAGGAGCTCTGGAAACACCATATATTTT. It codes for CASSRSSGNTIYF.

Comments on this clonotype: Compared with germline, one end of the junction differs, possibly owing to a read error. The chain employs TRBV20-1 and TRBJ1-5, with TRBD1 matching 9 bases. The CDR3 length is 14 residues. Germline CDR1 is DFQATT and CDR2 is SNEGSKA (reference sequence). CDR3: CSASMGQGGKTQNF. The CDR3 nucleotides read TGCAGTGCTAGTATGGGACAGGGCGGGAAGACCCAGAATTTT.

Many counts were recorded for this clonotype. V gene TRBV5-6 combines with J gene TRBJ2-3; 8 bases are a match to TRBD1. The CDR3 is 15 residues long. J gave up 3 bases and V 4 bases, and 7 bases lay outside the gene matches. Germline V gene lookup returns CDR1 SGHDT and CDR2 YYEEEE. The CDR3 DNA sequence: TGTGCCAGCAGCAAAGGACAGGGCTTAACAGATACGCAGTATTTT. Its protein is CASSKGQGLTDTQYF.

This clonotype was counted ten times or more. This chain links TRBV5-1 with TRBJ2-3; D remains ambiguous. CDR3 size: 14 residues. Germline values: CDR1 SGHRS, CDR2 YFSETQ. The V and J ends lost 0 bases and 3 bases respectively, with 8 bases between them. The CDR3 sequence is CASSLESFTDTQYF. The DNA for the CDR3 is TGCGCCAGCAGCTTGGAGTCCTTTACAGATACGCAGTATTTT.

This clonotype has more than one count but fewer than ten. The chain carries TRBV20-1 and TRBJ1-1; 9 positions agree with TRBD1. This CDR3 comprises 14 residues. V lost 2 bases and J lost 5; bases outside the gene matches: 6. The germline V gene has CDR1 DFQATT and CDR2 SNEGSKA (reference sequence). The CDR3 reads CSARKLTGGTEAFF. The CDR3 region has the DNA TGCAGTGCTAGAAAACTGACAGGGGGGACTGAAGCTTTCTTT.

The sample holds many counts of this clonotype. The J gene is TRBJ2-2, the V gene TRBV9; a weak D match, TRBD2 (5 bases). V gave up 0 bases and J gave up 8 bases, with 8 bases separating them. The CDR3 has 13 residues. CDR1 is SGDLS and CDR2 is YYNGEE in the germline V gene. CDR3 amino acids: CASSVAEGGELFF. The CDR3 coding sequence is TGTGCCAGCAGCGTAGCTGAGGGAGGGGAGCTGTTTTTT. The full variable domain, in which reference TRBV9 and TRBJ2-2 provide the parts outside the CDR3, is DSGVTQTPKHLITATGQRVTLRCSPRSGDLSVYWYQQSLDQGLQFLIQYYNGEERAKGNILERFSAQQFPDLHSELNLSSLELGDSALYFCASSVAEGGELFFGEGSRLTVL.

This clonotype was seen at least ten times. V usage is TRBV5-6 and J usage is TRBJ2-7, with D unclear. Between the trimmed V and J ends, which lost 3 bases and 2 bases, there was a span of 9 bases. Germline-derived CDR1 and CDR2 are SGHDT and YYEEEE. CDR3 size: 13 residues. This chain's CDR3 is CASSSETPYEQYF. The CDR3 DNA follows: TGTGCCAGCAGCTCAGAAACCCCCTACGAGCAGTACTTC.